Included here is one T cell receptor beta chain sequence, with context. The authors amplified TCR beta CDR3 regions from RNA transcripts. Second-round multiplex PCR came after a first-round RT-PCR that employed HTBI primers. TCRdb recomputed calls from the multiplex PCR reads with MiXCR, one row per CDR3 protein. The sample yields hundreds of thousands of distinct CDR3 sequences, around 50% seen once. Ophthalmopathy donors were characterized by moderate-to-severe activity, CAS of at least 3, NOSPECS of at least 4, and duration under 3 months. This record belongs to a study of Graves' ophthalmopathy and Graves' hyperthyroidism. Specimen: peripheral blood. The source is an adult man with Graves' ophthalmopathy.

The CDR3 nucleotides are TGTGCCAGCAGCTTCGGACAGAGCAATCAGCCCCAGCATTTT. This gives the protein CASSFGQSNQPQHF. The gene calls are TRBV11-2 and TRBJ1-5, with D possibly TRBD1 on 6 matching bases. CDR1 and CDR2 from the germline V gene are SGHAT and FQNNGV. With 3 bases removed from V and 1 base from J, the gap between germline ends came to 7 bases. CDR3 length: 14 amino acids.